This TCR beta chain appears in the sequencing data of a study of shared clonotypes between healthy human individuals. This clone was seen a single time. The antigen is unknown. Profiled with immunoSEQ multiplex PCR; TCRdb holds only in-frame clones, not every one. Of some 2,000,000 clones listed, around 96% were seen once; the top ten hold roughly 1%. Whole-study results and caveats: Measured sharing among donors was expected to vary with sequencing depth. Clonotypes shared by all four donors outscored non-shared clonotypes in generation probability.

Selected positively for CCR7 and CD45RO-negative, naive CD8 cells excluded terminally differentiated effector memory CD45RA+ cells. The CDR3 spans 14 residues. The germline V and J ends were trimmed by 0 bases and 0 bases, with 6 bases remaining between them. Looked up from germline, CDR1 is GTSNPN and CDR2 is SVGIG (reference sequence). Sample: naive CD8+ T cells sorted from blood. This chain connects TRBV30 to TRBJ1-3; D not certain. The sequence came from a man aged 18 to 35 in good health. The CDR3 here is CAWSVVTSGNTIYF. CDR3 sequence (DNA): TGTGCCTGGAGTGTAGTTACCTCTGGAAACACCATATATTTT.